Here is one T cell receptor (beta chain) with its context. The data originate from a study of OX40 agonist ivuxolimab in advanced cancers. V was shortened by 3 bases and J by 0 bases, with 8 bases between the two germline ends. Germline V gene sequence: CDR1 KGHSH, CDR2 LQKENI. The CDR3 has 15 amino acids. The repertoire was sequenced with immunoSEQ multiplex PCR; TCRdb's copy has only in-frame clones and lacks some. The sample carries 95,000 to 100,000 clones, approximately 93% recorded once. The sequence was collected from an adult with an advanced solid tumor such as melanoma, head and neck, liver or kidney cancer. The input for sequencing was CD4+ or CD8+ T cells sorted from blood, taken in a trial of the OX40 agonist ivuxolimab. This sequence joins TRBV18 and TRBJ2-2; tentatively, D is TRBD2 (5 bases). CDR3 region: CASSPQAANTGELFF. In DNA, the CDR3 is TGTGCCAGCTCACCCCAAGCGGCGAACACCGGGGAGCTGTTTTTT.